The next 32 T cell receptor beta chains were all read from a single sample in a study of blood T cell repertoires in COVID-19. Clones were read by immunoSEQ multiplex PCR, and TCRdb kept only the in-frame ones, dropping some. Of about 74,000 clones listed, about four fifths were seen once; the top ten hold about 35%. The source material was peripheral blood. These receptors originate from a man in his 70s with acute or convalescent COVID-19.

This chain uses TRBV10-3 with TRBJ1-6, with 11 bases aligning to TRBD1. This CDR3 comprises 14 residues. Germline V gives CDR1 ENHRY, CDR2 SYGVKD. V lost 6 bases, J lost 14 bases, and 9 bases stayed unmatched. CDR3 loop: CAIRPGQGVRALHF. Here the CDR3 DNA reads TGTGCCATCAGGCCGGGACAGGGGGTTCGGGCCCTCCACTTT.

The chain has TRBV5-1 and TRBJ2-7, with D possibly being TRBD2 (7 bases). The CDR3 totals 14 residues. V was trimmed by 0 bases and J by 7 bases, leaving 14 bases between them. Germline V CDR1 and CDR2: SGHRS, YFSETQ. CDR3: CASSLGAGAREQYF. The DNA for the CDR3 is TGCGCCAGCAGCTTGGGGGCGGGGGCGAGGGAGCAGTACTTC.

This clone was seen a few times. The CDR3 DNA reads TGTGCCATCACCCCGCGGGGGGACCATAACGAGCAGTACTTC. Protein: CAITPRGDHNEQYF. This chain links TRBV10-3 with TRBJ2-7, with 8 bases identical to TRBD2. Germline loops: CDR1 ENHRY, CDR2 SYGVKD. V lost 7 bases, J lost 5 bases, and 10 bases stayed unmatched. The CDR3 is 14 amino acids.

The V gene is TRBV5-6, the J gene TRBJ1-5; 8 nucleotides align to TRBD1. Unmatched junction bases numbered 6, after V lost 0 bases and J lost 7 bases. The CDR3 consists of 15 residues. Per germline, CDR1 SGHDT and CDR2 YYEEEE. The CDR3: CASSLATGGGQPQHF. The CDR3 bases are TGTGCCAGCAGCTTGGCCACAGGGGGAGGGCAGCCCCAGCATTTT. The whole variable domain, filled in from reference TRBV5-6 and TRBJ1-5, reads DAGVTQSPTHLIKTRGQQVTLRCSPKSGHDTVSWYQQALGQGPQFIFQYYEEEERQRGNFPDRFSGHQFPNYSSELNVNALLLGDSALYLCASSLATGGGQPQHFGDGTRLSIL.

This chain uses TRBV7-9 with TRBJ1-1; 7 nucleotides line up with TRBD1. Germline loops: CDR1 SEHNR, CDR2 FQNEAQ (reference sequence). The CDR3 loop spans 13 amino acids. The V segment lost 3 bases and the J segment 8 bases; nucleotides outside the gene matches: 6. The CDR3 coding sequence is TGTGCCAGCAGCTTGAGAGAGGGGGCGGAAGCTTTCTTT. Translation gives CASSLREGAEAFF.

The rearrangement uses TRBV5-1 and TRBJ1-2; possible D gene TRBD1, 6 bases. Trimming left V 4 bases short and J 4 bases short, with 14 bases between. Per germline, CDR1 SGHRS and CDR2 YFSETQ. CDR3 size: 14 residues. The CDR3 reads CASSQQGVGYGYTF. In DNA, the CDR3 is TGCGCCAGCAGCCAACAGGGAGTGGGCTATGGCTACACCTTC.

J is TRBJ2-5 and V is TRBV7-2; TRBD2 is a possible D gene (7 bases). There are 14 residues in the CDR3. Germline values: CDR1 SGHTA, CDR2 FQGNSA. The ends were cut back, 5 bases at V and 7 bases at J, with 17 bases in the middle. The CDR3 sequence: CASSIQRGQLTQYF. The CDR3 coding sequence is TGTGCCAGCAGCATTCAGCGGGGACAATTGACCCAGTACTTC.

In this sample, this clone turned up once. CDR3 bases: TGTGCCAGCAATCCTAGCGGGAGAGCCTTCACCCAGTACTTC. Amino acids: CASNPSGRAFTQYF. The rearrangement links TRBV28 to TRBJ2-5, with 10 bases aligning to TRBD2. This CDR3 contains 14 residues. V shed 7 bases, J shed 8 bases, and the junction held 10 bases outside the gene matches. Germline V gene sequence: CDR1 MDHEN, CDR2 SYDVKM.

This clone was recorded only once. The chain links TRBV5-6 to TRBJ1-3; D may be TRBD1 (5 bases). Looked up from germline, CDR1 is SGHDT and CDR2 is YYEEEE. V lost 4 bases to trimming and J lost 4 bases, with 15 bases between them. The CDR3 is 15 residues long. CDR3 nucleotides: TGTGCCAGCAGCCGGGACTCACTAGGGGGAAACACCATATATTTT. Translating it yields CASSRDSLGGNTIYF.

The chain recombines TRBV27 with TRBJ2-5; no firm D call. V was clipped by 2 bases and J by 4 bases, with 11 bases between them. Germline V gene lookup returns CDR1 MNHEY and CDR2 SMNVEV (reference sequence). The CDR3 spans 14 residues. The CDR3 nucleotides read TGTGCCAGCAGTTTAGGTGGGTTAGCAGAGACCCAGTACTTC. Translating it yields CASSLGGLAETQYF.

This CDR3 reads CASSVGTSGRNEQFF. CDR3 nucleotides: TGTGCCAGCAGCGTAGGGACTAGCGGGAGGAATGAGCAGTTCTTC. The rearrangement links TRBV9 to TRBJ2-1; 14 bases line up with TRBD2. The CDR3 spans 15 residues. The germline CDR1 and CDR2 sequences are SGDLS and YYNGEE. J was trimmed by 7 bases and V by 0 bases; bases with no gene match: 0.

V usage is TRBV5-1 and J usage is TRBJ1-2, with D unclear. The CDR3 consists of 15 residues. Germline V CDR1 and CDR2: SGHRS, YFSETQ. The V and J ends lost 4 bases and 0 bases respectively, with 13 bases between them. The CDR3 here is CASSPKGDPNYGYTF. In DNA form, the CDR3 reads TGCGCCAGCAGCCCCAAGGGAGACCCTAACTATGGCTACACCTTC.

The chain has TRBV7-6 and TRBJ2-5; D might be TRBD2 (6 bases). The CDR3 sequence is 19 residues long. Germline CDR1 SGHVS, CDR2 FNYEAQ. Between the trimmed V and J ends, which lost 0 bases and 9 bases, there was a span of 29 bases. CDR3 sequence: CASSLATAGTAGNKRPQYF. The CDR3 coding sequence is TGTGCCAGCAGCTTAGCGACGGCCGGAACCGCGGGGAACAAGAGACCCCAGTACTTC.

This clone was counted between two and nine times. This chain uses TRBV13 with TRBJ1-1; TRBD1 is a possible D gene (5 bases). Between the trimmed V and J ends, which lost 3 bases and 4 bases, there was a span of 12 bases. Germline V lookup: CDR1 PRHDT, CDR2 FYEKMQ (reference sequence). The length of the CDR3 is 14 residues. The DNA for the CDR3 is TGTGCCAGCAGCTTGGGCAGGGATTTCACTGAAGCTTTCTTT. Amino acid sequence: CASSLGRDFTEAFF.

The chain is built from TRBV30 and TRBJ1-1; 8 nucleotides agree with TRBD1. The junction had 10 bases not matched to a gene; V was cut back by 2 bases and J by 8 bases. The CDR3 runs 14 residues. Germline V gene sequence: CDR1 GTSNPN, CDR2 SVGIG (reference sequence). CDR3 protein: CAWSLLVGTGEAFF. In nucleotides, the CDR3 is TGTGCCTGGAGTCTTTTGGTTGGGACAGGCGAAGCTTTCTTT.

V is TRBV6-5 and J is TRBJ2-1, with 12 bases that match TRBD2. This CDR3 contains 13 residues. Germline CDR1 and CDR2: MNHEY and SVGAGI. Losses at the gene ends were 4 bases for V and 12 bases for J; bases not matched to a gene: 4. The CDR3 reads CASSSTSGSGQFF. The CDR3 DNA reads as TGTGCCAGCAGTTCGACTAGCGGGAGCGGGCAGTTCTTC.

This clone showed up just once. V usage is TRBV24-1 and J usage is TRBJ2-1, with TRBD2 matching over 11 bases. CDR3 length: 17 residues. Germline trimming cut 4 bases from V and 9 bases from J; bases unmatched to any gene: 13. The germline gives CDR1 KGHDR, CDR2 SFDVKD. In DNA form, the CDR3 reads TGTGCCACCAGTGAGCTAGCGGGAGGCCTTGGGAGCGGTGAGCAGTTCTTC. Translating gives CATSELAGGLGSGEQFF.

The chain carries TRBV6-6 and TRBJ1-2; D gene unclear. The CDR3 has 18 amino acids. Trimming shortened V by 5 bases and J by 0 bases, and 22 bases separated the two germline ends. CDR1 MNHNY and CDR2 SVGAGI come from the germline V gene (reference sequence). The CDR3 DNA reads TGTGCCAGCAGTCATACGATCCGTCGGACTCTAGCTAACTATGGCTACACCTTC. It codes for CASSHTIRRTLANYGYTF.

This chain's CDR3 is CASSHRATNEKLFF. DNA for the CDR3: TGTGCCAGCAGTCACAGGGCAACTAATGAAAAACTGTTTTTT. The rearrangement joins TRBV9 to TRBJ1-4; D may be TRBD1 (6 bases). This CDR3 has 14 amino acids. V lost 5 bases and J lost 0, with 8 bases in between. Germline CDR1 and CDR2: SGDLS and YYNGEE. The entire variable domain, with the rest obtained from reference TRBV9 and TRBJ1-4, is as follows: DSGVTQTPKHLITATGQRVTLRCSPRSGDLSVYWYQQSLDQGLQFLIQYYNGEERAKGNILERFSAQQFPDLHSELNLSSLELGDSALYFCASSHRATNEKLFFGSGTQLSVL.

V is TRBV19 and J is TRBJ1-5; tentatively, D is TRBD1 (6 bases). This CDR3 spans 15 amino acids. Trimming took 5 bases from V and 1 from J, leaving 12 bases between them. Per the germline V gene, CDR1 is LNHDA and CDR2 is SQIVND (reference sequence). Written as DNA, the CDR3 is TGTGCCAGTAGTCGGGGGGGCGCGAGCAATCAGCCCCAGCATTTT. Protein product: CASSRGGASNQPQHF.

At least ten counts were recorded for this clone. V gene TRBV7-2 combines with J gene TRBJ1-2, with D maybe TRBD1 (6 bases). Germline values: CDR1 SGHTA, CDR2 FQGNSA. The V end was cut by 1 base, the J end by 2 bases, with 11 bases between. This CDR3 spans 15 amino acids. The CDR3 spells CASSLVLQGNYGYTF. The DNA of the CDR3 is TGTGCCAGCAGCTTAGTGTTGCAGGGGAACTATGGCTACACCTTC.

The chain couples TRBV11-3 to TRBJ2-5; 9 bases line up with TRBD1. This CDR3 has 16 residues. The J segment lost 3 bases and the V segment lost 3 bases, leaving 8 bases of the junction unmatched. Per the germline V gene, CDR1 is SGHNT and CDR2 is YENEEA. CDR3: CASSFRGQGPEETQYF. The CDR3 bases are TGTGCCAGCAGCTTTCGGGGACAGGGTCCGGAAGAGACCCAGTACTTC. Based on the CDR3 plus reference TRBV11-3 and TRBJ2-5, the full variable domain is EAGVVQSPRYKIIEKKQPVAFWCNPISGHNTLYWYLQNLGQGPELLIRYENEEAVDDSQLPKDRFSAERLKGVDSTLKIQPAELGDSAVYLCASSFRGQGPEETQYFGPGTRLLVL.

The chain combines TRBV5-1 with TRBJ2-1; 12 bases are a match to TRBD2. V was clipped by 3 bases and J by 4 bases; unmatched bases: 2. Looked up from germline, CDR1 is SGHRS and CDR2 is YFSETQ. CDR3 length: 15 amino acids. The CDR3 protein is CASSSGLAGYNEQFF. The CDR3 nucleotides read TGCGCCAGCAGCTCCGGACTAGCGGGATACAATGAGCAGTTCTTC.

V gene TRBV11-2 combines with J gene TRBJ2-7; 7 positions agree with TRBD1. Looked up from germline, CDR1 is SGHAT and CDR2 is FQNNGV. Germline trimming cut 5 bases from V and 0 bases from J; bases unmatched to any gene: 4. The length of the CDR3 is 14 residues. The CDR3 spells CASSGQVGSYEQYF. DNA for the CDR3: TGTGCCAGCAGCGGACAGGTAGGCTCCTACGAGCAGTACTTC. The whole variable domain, remainder taken from reference TRBV11-2 and TRBJ2-7, is EAGVAQSPRYKIIEKRQSVAFWCNPISGHATLYWYQQILGQGPKLLIQFQNNGVVDDSQLPKDRFSAERLKGVDSTLKIQPAKLEDSAVYLCASSGQVGSYEQYFGPGTRLTVT.

The V call is TRBV7-2, the J call TRBJ1-3; TRBD1 agrees at 7 bases. This CDR3 has 15 residues. Germline V CDR1 and CDR2: SGHTA, FQGNSA. J lost 2 bases, V lost 5 bases, and 6 bases had no gene match. CDR3 amino acids: CASSAGGSAGNTIYF. CDR3 bases: TGTGCCAGCAGCGCAGGGGGTTCCGCTGGAAACACCATATATTTT.

The chain is built from TRBV19 and TRBJ1-1; 7 nucleotides agree with TRBD1. V lost 3 bases and J lost 6; bases outside the gene matches: 10. This CDR3 contains 15 residues. CDR1 LNHDA and CDR2 SQIVND come from the germline V gene (reference sequence). The CDR3 DNA follows: TGTGCCAGTAGTATTCGGGACAGCCTCTCCTCTGAAGCTTTCTTT. It yields the protein CASSIRDSLSSEAFF.

A few counts support this clone. The rearrangement links TRBV19 to TRBJ1-2; D is possibly TRBD1 (5 bases). The CDR3 length is 12 residues. Trimming took 5 bases from V and 8 from J, leaving 12 bases between them. Germline loops: CDR1 LNHDA, CDR2 SQIVND (reference sequence). The CDR3 region is CASSPRAGGYTF. DNA for the CDR3: TGTGCCAGTAGTCCCCGGGCAGGGGGCTACACCTTC.

The rearrangement uses TRBV11-3 and TRBJ2-5; D remains unclear. The germline CDR1 and CDR2 sequences are SGHNT and YENEEA. The CDR3 runs 13 residues. The V gene lost 5 bases and the J gene lost 7 bases, with 14 bases spanning the gap. As DNA, the CDR3 is TGTGCCAGCAGCCCCCGGGTTTCGGGGACCCAGTACTTC. Translating gives CASSPRVSGTQYF.

CDR3 region: CASSARPLQGPYNSPLHF. The CDR3 DNA follows: TGTGCCAGCAGTGCCCGCCCACTACAGGGACCCTATAATTCACCCCTCCACTTT. J is TRBJ1-6 and V is TRBV6-1; a weak D match, TRBD1 (6 bases). V lost 4 bases, J lost 2 bases, and 18 bases lay in between. The CDR3 loop spans 18 amino acids. From germline, CDR1 is MNHNS and CDR2 SASEGT.

There are a few counts of this clone. The CDR3 DNA reads TGTGCCAGCAGCTTGAGCTCCAAAAACAATCAGCCCCAGCATTTT. Its protein product is CASSLSSKNNQPQHF. The gene calls are TRBV7-2 and TRBJ1-5; D is unresolved. Germline loops: CDR1 SGHTA, CDR2 FQGNSA. CDR3 length: 15 residues. The V and J ends lost 3 bases and 3 bases respectively, with 12 bases between them.

In its sample, this clone was seen a few times. The V gene is TRBV20-1, the J gene TRBJ2-5; D is undetermined. Trimming shortened V by 6 bases and J by 3 bases, and 8 bases separated the two germline ends. Per the germline V gene, CDR1 is DFQATT and CDR2 is SNEGSKA (reference sequence). This CDR3 has 11 residues. The CDR3 DNA is TGCAGTGCCGTACAGAAAGAGACCCAGTACTTC. Its translation: CSAVQKETQYF.

This sequence joins TRBV3-1 (or the pseudogene TRBV3-2) and TRBJ1-2; 8 bases fit TRBD1. The V segment lost 3 bases and the J segment 4 bases; nucleotides outside the gene matches: 13. The CDR3 sequence is 17 residues long. CDR1 is LGHDT and CDR2 is YNNKEL in the germline V gene (reference sequence). In DNA form, the CDR3 reads TGTGCCAGCAGCCAGCAATCTCCGGGACAGGCATTCTATGGCTACACCTTC. Its translation is CASSQQSPGQAFYGYTF.